This T cell receptor (beta chain) was sequenced in a study of blood T cells in healthy people across ages. PCR was performed a second time for about 7 to 12 cycles using a sample-barcoded 5' primer and a J-beta primer mix. TCRdb re-derived calls from the 5' RACE reads in MiXCR, one entry per CDR3 protein. Found here are some 1.8 million distinct CDR3 sequences, roughly two fifths of them singletons; the top ten hold 20% to 25%. Total RNA was isolated from each sample in quantities of at least 5 micrograms. This clonotype appeared a few times. The CDR3 spans 15 residues. V lost 8 bases and J lost 10; bases outside the gene matches: 17.

Specimen: blood. The chain uses TRBV12-3 or TRBV12-4 and TRBJ2-1; 7 bases match TRBD2. The source of this sequence is a human donor in good health. In DNA form, the CDR3 reads TGTGCCAGCGGGCCCCTCGGGGGAGGGATCGGCGAGCAGTTCTTC. Residues: CASGPLGGGIGEQFF.